These 24 T cell receptor beta chains originate from one sample sequenced in a study of blood T cell repertoires in COVID-19. The method was immunoSEQ multiplex PCR; TCRdb's version includes in-frame clones alone and lacks a portion of them. The sample lists some 68,000 clones; roughly nine tenths were seen once. Sequences were obtained from peripheral blood. These receptors all come from a man aged 45-65 years with active COVID-19.

The chain employs TRBV28 and TRBJ1-1; D not resolved. V lost 3 bases and J 2 bases, leaving 13 bases between the germline ends. This CDR3 has 15 residues. CDR1 MDHEN and CDR2 SYDVKM come from the germline V gene. In nucleotides, the CDR3 is TGTGCCAGCAGTTTGGAGGTGTATATCAACACTGAAGCTTTCTTT. This gives the protein CASSLEVYINTEAFF.

Only one count was recorded for this clone. The genes are TRBV5-1 and TRBJ2-1, with 8 bases identical to TRBD2. Germline CDR1 reads SGHRS; CDR2 reads YFSETQ. V lost 5 bases to trimming and J lost 0 bases; unmatched junction nucleotides: 4. This CDR3 region has 15 residues. CDR3 loop: CASSSLAGSYNEQFF. CDR3 nucleotide sequence: TGCGCCAGCAGTTCCCTAGCGGGCTCCTACAATGAGCAGTTCTTC.

The genes are TRBV7-6 and TRBJ2-5, with 9 nucleotides matching TRBD1. With V trimmed by 3 bases and J by 2 bases, 10 bases remained unmatched. This CDR3 spans 17 amino acids. Germline lookup yields CDR1 SGHVS and CDR2 FNYEAQ. CDR3 in DNA: TGTGCCAGCAGCTTCCCGACCCGGGACAGGGAGCAAGAGACCCAGTACTTC. This gives the protein CASSFPTRDREQETQYF.

This clone was recorded only once. This sequence joins TRBV5-6 and TRBJ1-2, with 10 nucleotides matching TRBD1. This CDR3 comprises 13 residues. V shed 3 bases, J shed 8 bases, and the junction held 4 bases outside the gene matches. Germline CDR1 SGHDT, CDR2 YYEEEE. The chain's CDR3 is CASSWDRGGGYTF. DNA for the CDR3: TGTGCCAGCAGCTGGGACAGGGGAGGCGGCTACACCTTC. The variable domain in full, with the rest retrieved from reference TRBV5-6 and TRBJ1-2, is DAGVTQSPTHLIKTRGQQVTLRCSPKSGHDTVSWYQQALGQGPQFIFQYYEEEERQRGNFPDRFSGHQFPNYSSELNVNALLLGDSALYLCASSWDRGGGYTFGSGTRLTVV.

The chain has TRBV7-3 and TRBJ2-7, with D maybe TRBD2 (5 bases). CDR1 and CDR2 from the germline V gene are SGHTA and FQGTGA. V was trimmed by 3 bases and J by 0 bases, leaving 12 bases between them. CDR3 size: 15 residues. The CDR3 is CASSLDPGTSYEQYF. CDR3 in DNA: TGTGCCAGCAGCTTGGATCCGGGAACCTCCTACGAGCAGTACTTC.

V gene TRBV5-1 combines with J gene TRBJ1-6, with a weak D call TRBD1 (6 bases). Germline assignment: CDR1 SGHRS and CDR2 YFSETQ. Trimming removed 1 base at V and 4 bases at J, with 9 bases between. The CDR3 consists of 15 residues. CDR3 DNA: TGCGCCAGCAGCTTGTTGACAGGTTATAATTCACCCCTCCACTTT. This sequence encodes CASSLLTGYNSPLHF.

This clone turned up a few times. CDR3: CASSAGTGPGNTIYF. The CDR3 DNA is TGTGCCAGCAGTGCCGGTACAGGGCCTGGAAACACCATATATTTT. The chain has TRBV2 and TRBJ1-3, with D possibly being TRBD1 (6 bases). CDR1 is SNHLY and CDR2 is FYNNEI in the germline V gene. Trimming stripped 4 bases from V and 2 bases from J, with 12 bases between. The CDR3 is 15 amino acids.

J is TRBJ1-2 and V is TRBV12-3 or TRBV12-4; no clear D gene. The CDR3 is 13 amino acids. V was pared by 2 bases and J by 8 bases, with 12 bases between. CDR3 region: CASSLMVGGGYTF. CDR3 DNA: TGTGCCAGCAGTTTAATGGTCGGCGGCGGCTACACCTTC.

The chain carries TRBV5-6 and TRBJ2-1; D is perhaps TRBD2 (6 bases). V gave up 2 bases and J gave up 8 bases, with 20 bases separating them. Germline CDR1 SGHDT, CDR2 YYEEEE. This CDR3 contains 16 residues. CDR3 bases: TGTGCCAGCAGCTTAATAAAGACTAGTCATACCGATGAGCAGTTCTTC. This encodes CASSLIKTSHTDEQFF.

The rearrangement uses TRBV6-2 or TRBV6-3 and TRBJ1-5, with D tentatively TRBD1 (5 bases). The V gene's germline CDR1 is MNHEY and CDR2 SVGEGT. V lost 0 bases and J 14 bases, leaving 17 bases between the germline ends. This CDR3 is built from 14 residues. The CDR3 region is CASSYSTGFRLKHF. CDR3 coding DNA: TGTGCCAGCAGTTACTCCACAGGTTTCCGTCTTAAGCATTTT.

This chain connects TRBV5-4 to TRBJ1-2; TRBD1 aligns across 9 bases. Germline loops: CDR1 SGHNT, CDR2 YYREEE (reference sequence). The CDR3 is 14 residues long. After removal of 5 bases from V and 0 bases from J, the junction contained 2 bases not matched to a gene. The CDR3 here is CASRRTGANYGYTF. CDR3 bases: TGTGCCAGCAGGCGGACAGGGGCTAACTATGGCTACACCTTC.

V usage is TRBV10-3 and J usage is TRBJ2-7; TRBD1 is a possible D gene (5 bases). Trimming stripped 6 bases from V and 0 bases from J, with 12 bases between. From germline, CDR1 is ENHRY and CDR2 SYGVKD. The CDR3 runs to 14 residues. CDR3 DNA: TGTGCCATCAGCGAACAGGCAACCTCCTACGAGCAGTACTTC. Amino acids: CAISEQATSYEQYF.

The CDR3 DNA sequence: TGTGCCAGCAGCCCGAGGGGGCTAGGCGCCTACGAGCAGTACTTC. Translated: CASSPRGLGAYEQYF. The chain employs TRBV3-1 (or the pseudogene TRBV3-2) and TRBJ2-7; 7 bases agree with TRBD1. With 4 bases clipped from V and 2 bases from J, the junction kept 8 bases outside the gene matches. Germline CDR1 LGHDT, CDR2 YNNKEL (reference sequence). The CDR3 covers 15 residues.

This chain links TRBV7-9 with TRBJ1-4; maybe TRBD1 (5 bases). Germline V gene lookup returns CDR1 SEHNR and CDR2 FQNEAQ (reference sequence). The CDR3 sequence is 14 residues long. V was shortened by 1 base and J by 8 bases, with 11 bases between the two germline ends. CDR3 protein: CASSLGQGGEKLFF. The CDR3 bases are TGTGCCAGCAGCTTAGGGCAGGGAGGCGAAAAACTGTTTTTT.

The rearrangement links TRBV6-5 to TRBJ2-5; no definite D call. This CDR3 comprises 12 residues. Per the germline V gene, CDR1 is MNHEY and CDR2 is SVGAGI. V was pared by 6 bases and J by 5 bases, with 10 bases between. CDR3 DNA: TGTGCCAGCAGCAACCGCCGGGAGACCCAGTACTTC. It specifies CASSNRRETQYF.

V usage is TRBV11-1 and J usage is TRBJ2-1; 8 nucleotides match TRBD2. The CDR3 extends over 12 amino acids. In germline, CDR1 is SGHAT, CDR2 FQDESV (reference sequence). V dropped 4 bases and J dropped 10; count of bases not matched to a gene: 3. CDR3 region: CASSYRGGEQFF. Written as DNA, the CDR3 is TGTGCCAGCAGCTACCGGGGGGGAGAGCAGTTCTTC.

The CDR3 loop reads CASSQVRQGTGELFF. The CDR3 DNA reads as TGCGCCAGCAGCCAAGTGCGGCAGGGCACCGGGGAGCTGTTTTTT. The V gene is TRBV4-1, the J gene TRBJ2-2; perhaps TRBD1 as D (5 bases). This CDR3 is 15 amino acids long. Germline V gives CDR1 MGHRA, CDR2 YSYEKL. Trimming removed 1 base at V and 4 bases at J, with 10 bases between.

The V and J genes are TRBV5-5 and TRBJ2-1, with D tentatively TRBD1 (7 bases). Germline V CDR1 and CDR2: SGHKS, YYEKEE (reference sequence). V was cut by 0 bases and J by 6 bases, with 13 bases left in between. The CDR3 covers 15 residues. As DNA, the CDR3 is TGTGCCAGCAGCTTGGAGGCAGGGGGAGGCAATGAGCAGTTCTTC. Amino acids: CASSLEAGGGNEQFF.

The rearrangement uses TRBV6-5 and TRBJ2-2; D is perhaps TRBD1 (6 bases). This CDR3 has 14 amino acids. Trimming removed 6 bases from V and 0 bases from J, with 8 bases in between. The germline V gene has CDR1 MNHEY and CDR2 SVGAGI. CDR3 DNA sequence: TGTGCCAGCAGCCGGACAGCGAACACCGGGGAGCTGTTTTTT. Encoded protein: CASSRTANTGELFF.

The chain has TRBV5-4 and TRBJ2-2, with 9 bases fitting TRBD2. CDR3 length: 18 amino acids. CDR1 SGHNT and CDR2 YYREEE come from the germline V gene (reference sequence). Trimming cost V 4 bases and J 3 bases; bases outside gene matches: 13. The CDR3 spells CASSPPLGGGAYTGELFF. CDR3 coding DNA: TGTGCCAGCAGCCCTCCCCTTGGCGGGGGGGCTTACACCGGGGAGCTGTTTTTT.

The rearrangement uses TRBV5-6 and TRBJ1-2; 10 bases map to TRBD1. Germline lookup yields CDR1 SGHDT and CDR2 YYEEEE. The ends lost 6 bases at V and 6 bases at J; junction bases unmatched: 8. CDR3 length equals 14 residues. CDR3 loop: CASKLGQGGDGYTF. In DNA form, the CDR3 reads TGTGCCAGCAAATTAGGACAGGGGGGCGATGGCTACACCTTC.

The chain joins TRBV4-3 to TRBJ2-3, with 9 nucleotides matching TRBD2. The germline V gene has CDR1 LGHNA and CDR2 YSLEER. The V and J ends lost 0 bases and 4 bases, in that order; junction bases with no gene match: 8. The CDR3 spans 17 residues. The CDR3 DNA reads as TGCGCCAGCAGCCAAGATGTCCTAGCGGGGAGAGCAGATACGCAGTATTTT. This codes for CASSQDVLAGRADTQYF.

V gene TRBV5-1 combines with J gene TRBJ2-3; D remains unclear. Germline V lookup: CDR1 SGHRS, CDR2 YFSETQ. The CDR3 covers 14 residues. Trimming stripped 0 bases from V and 1 base from J, with 6 bases between. This CDR3 reads CASSLVTGTDTQYF. The CDR3 nucleotides read TGCGCCAGCAGCTTGGTCACGGGCACAGATACGCAGTATTTT.

The chain couples TRBV4-3 to TRBJ1-2; TRBD1 matches 8 bases. Per the germline V gene, CDR1 is LGHNA and CDR2 is YSLEER. The CDR3 consists of 17 residues. J was trimmed by 5 bases and V by 2 bases; bases with no gene match: 13. DNA of the CDR3: TGCGCCAGCAGCCAATTGGCCGGGACAGGCCTGGGGTATGGCTACACCTTC. Translated, it gives CASSQLAGTGLGYGYTF.